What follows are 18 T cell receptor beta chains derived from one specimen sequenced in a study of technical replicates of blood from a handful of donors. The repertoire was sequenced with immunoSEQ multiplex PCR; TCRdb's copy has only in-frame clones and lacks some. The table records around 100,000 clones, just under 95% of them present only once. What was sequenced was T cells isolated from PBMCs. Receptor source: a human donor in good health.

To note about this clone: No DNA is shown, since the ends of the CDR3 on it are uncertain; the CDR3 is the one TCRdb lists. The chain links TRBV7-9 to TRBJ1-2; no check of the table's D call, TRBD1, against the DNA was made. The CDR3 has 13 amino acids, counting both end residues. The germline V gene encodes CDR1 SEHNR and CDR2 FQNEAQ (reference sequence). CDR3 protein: CASSFFGQGSFTF.

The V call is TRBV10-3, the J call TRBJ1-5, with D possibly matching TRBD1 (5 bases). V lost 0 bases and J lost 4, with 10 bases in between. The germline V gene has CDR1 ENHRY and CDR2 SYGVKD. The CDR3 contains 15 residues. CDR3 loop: CAISESGGLNQPQHF. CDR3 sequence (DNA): TGTGCCATCAGTGAGTCGGGGGGGTTAAATCAGCCCCAGCATTTT.

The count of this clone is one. The chain's CDR3 is CATSYTLLAGQETQYF. DNA for the CDR3: TGTGCCACCAGCTACACACTATTAGCGGGGCAAGAGACCCAGTACTTC. The chain uses TRBV15 and TRBJ2-5; 8 bases map to TRBD2. The CDR3 loop spans 16 amino acids. V lost 5 bases to trimming and J lost 2 bases; unmatched junction nucleotides: 10. Germline V gene lookup returns CDR1 LNHNV and CDR2 YYDKDF (reference sequence).

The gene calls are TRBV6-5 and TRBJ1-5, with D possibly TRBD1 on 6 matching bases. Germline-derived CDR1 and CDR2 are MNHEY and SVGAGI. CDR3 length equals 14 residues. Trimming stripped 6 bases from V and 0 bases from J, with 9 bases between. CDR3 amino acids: CASRKGVSNQPQHF. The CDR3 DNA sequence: TGTGCCAGCAGAAAGGGGGTTAGCAATCAGCCCCAGCATTTT.

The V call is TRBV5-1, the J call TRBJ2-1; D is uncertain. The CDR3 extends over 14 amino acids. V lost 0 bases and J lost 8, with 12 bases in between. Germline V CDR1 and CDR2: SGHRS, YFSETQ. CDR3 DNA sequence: TGCGCCAGCAGCTTGGAGGCAGCGAGCGATGAGCAGTTCTTC. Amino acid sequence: CASSLEAASDEQFF.

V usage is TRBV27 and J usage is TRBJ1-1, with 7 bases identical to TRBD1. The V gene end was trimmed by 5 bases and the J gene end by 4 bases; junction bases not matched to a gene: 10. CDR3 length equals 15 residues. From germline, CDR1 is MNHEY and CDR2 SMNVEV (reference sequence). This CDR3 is CASSARQGWGTEAFF. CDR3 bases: TGTGCCAGCAGTGCCAGACAGGGATGGGGCACTGAAGCTTTCTTT.

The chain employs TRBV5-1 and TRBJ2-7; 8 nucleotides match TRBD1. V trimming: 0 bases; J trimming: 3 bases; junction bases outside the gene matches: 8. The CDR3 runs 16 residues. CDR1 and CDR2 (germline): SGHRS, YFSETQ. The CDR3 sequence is CASSLGGGQGLYEQYF. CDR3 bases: TGCGCCAGCAGCTTGGGAGGAGGACAGGGACTCTACGAGCAGTACTTC.

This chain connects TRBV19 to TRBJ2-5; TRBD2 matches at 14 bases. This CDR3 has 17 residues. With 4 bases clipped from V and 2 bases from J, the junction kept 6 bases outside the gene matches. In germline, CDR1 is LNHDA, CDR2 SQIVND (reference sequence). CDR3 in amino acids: CASSTGLAGGSQETQYF. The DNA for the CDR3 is TGTGCCAGTAGTACTGGACTAGCGGGAGGATCTCAAGAGACCCAGTACTTC.

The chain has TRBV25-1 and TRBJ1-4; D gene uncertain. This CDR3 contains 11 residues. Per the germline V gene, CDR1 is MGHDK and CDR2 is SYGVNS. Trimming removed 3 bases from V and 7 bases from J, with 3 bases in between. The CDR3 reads CASSDSEKLFF. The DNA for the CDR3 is TGTGCCAGCAGTGACAGTGAAAAACTGTTTTTT.

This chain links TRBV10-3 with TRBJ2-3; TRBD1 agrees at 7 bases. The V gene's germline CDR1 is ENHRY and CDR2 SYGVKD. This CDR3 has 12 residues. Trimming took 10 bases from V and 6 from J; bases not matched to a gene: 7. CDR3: CATEGASDTQYF. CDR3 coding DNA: TGTGCCACCGAGGGGGCGAGTGATACGCAGTATTTT.

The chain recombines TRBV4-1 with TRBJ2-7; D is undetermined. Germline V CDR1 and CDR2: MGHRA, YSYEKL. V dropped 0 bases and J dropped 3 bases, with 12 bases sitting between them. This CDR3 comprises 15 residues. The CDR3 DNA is TGCGCCAGCAGCCAAGAATATTACACCTTCTACGAGCAGTACTTC. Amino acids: CASSQEYYTFYEQYF.

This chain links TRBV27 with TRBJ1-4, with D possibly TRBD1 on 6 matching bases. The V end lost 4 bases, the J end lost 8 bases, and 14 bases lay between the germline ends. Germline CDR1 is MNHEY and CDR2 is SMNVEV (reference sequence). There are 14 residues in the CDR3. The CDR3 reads CASSYQGTVEKLFF. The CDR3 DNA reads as TGTGCCAGCAGTTACCAGGGGACGGTAGAAAAACTGTTTTTT. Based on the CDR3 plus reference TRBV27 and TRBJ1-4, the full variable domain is EAQVTQNPRYLITVTGKKLTVTCSQNMNHEYMSWYRQDPGLGLRQIYYSMNVEVTDKGDVPEGYKVSRKEKRNFPLILESPSPNQTSLYFCASSYQGTVEKLFFGSGTQLSVL.

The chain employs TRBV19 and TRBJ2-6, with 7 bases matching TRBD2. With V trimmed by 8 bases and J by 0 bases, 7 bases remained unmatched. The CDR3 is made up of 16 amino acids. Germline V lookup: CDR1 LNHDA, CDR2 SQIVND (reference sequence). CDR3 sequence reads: CASSSGTPSGANVLTF. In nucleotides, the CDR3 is TGTGCCAGTTCGAGCGGGACCCCCTCTGGGGCCAACGTCCTGACTTTC.

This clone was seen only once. CDR3 DNA sequence: TGTGCCAGCAGCAATGAATGGGGACTAGTCGCACAAGAGACCCAGTACTTC. Its translation is CASSNEWGLVAQETQYF. The J gene is TRBJ2-5, the V gene TRBV5-6; 8 nucleotides match TRBD2. Germline assignment: CDR1 SGHDT and CDR2 YYEEEE. The V segment lost 4 bases and the J segment 2 bases; nucleotides outside the gene matches: 13. The CDR3 contains 17 residues.

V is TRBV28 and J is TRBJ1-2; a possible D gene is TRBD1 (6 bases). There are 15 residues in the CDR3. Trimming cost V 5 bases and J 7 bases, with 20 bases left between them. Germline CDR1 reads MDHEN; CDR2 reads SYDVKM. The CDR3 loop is CASSDSGTTRLGYTF. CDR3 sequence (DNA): TGTGCCAGCAGTGATTCCGGGACAACTCGACTTGGCTACACCTTC.

CDR3 sequence reads: CASSFDQGGYEQYF. The CDR3, as DNA: TGTGCCAGCAGTTTCGATCAGGGAGGCTACGAGCAGTACTTC. The chain carries TRBV2 and TRBJ2-7; TRBD2 might be the D (6 bases). Between the trimmed V and J ends, which lost 5 bases and 3 bases, there was a span of 14 bases. The CDR3 is made up of 14 amino acids. Germline CDR1 and CDR2: SNHLY and FYNNEI.

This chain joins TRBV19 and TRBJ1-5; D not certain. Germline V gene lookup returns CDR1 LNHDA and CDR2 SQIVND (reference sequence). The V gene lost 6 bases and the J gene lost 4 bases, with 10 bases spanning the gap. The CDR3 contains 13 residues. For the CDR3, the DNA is TGTGCCAGTAGCCGACTCGTAAATCAGCCCCAGCATTTT. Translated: CASSRLVNQPQHF.

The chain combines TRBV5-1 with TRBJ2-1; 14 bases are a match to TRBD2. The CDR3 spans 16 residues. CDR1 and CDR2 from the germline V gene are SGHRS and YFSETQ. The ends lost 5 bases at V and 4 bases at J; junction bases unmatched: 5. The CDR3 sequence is CASSWTSGGLYNEQFF. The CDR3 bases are TGCGCCAGCAGTTGGACTAGCGGGGGGCTATACAATGAGCAGTTCTTC.